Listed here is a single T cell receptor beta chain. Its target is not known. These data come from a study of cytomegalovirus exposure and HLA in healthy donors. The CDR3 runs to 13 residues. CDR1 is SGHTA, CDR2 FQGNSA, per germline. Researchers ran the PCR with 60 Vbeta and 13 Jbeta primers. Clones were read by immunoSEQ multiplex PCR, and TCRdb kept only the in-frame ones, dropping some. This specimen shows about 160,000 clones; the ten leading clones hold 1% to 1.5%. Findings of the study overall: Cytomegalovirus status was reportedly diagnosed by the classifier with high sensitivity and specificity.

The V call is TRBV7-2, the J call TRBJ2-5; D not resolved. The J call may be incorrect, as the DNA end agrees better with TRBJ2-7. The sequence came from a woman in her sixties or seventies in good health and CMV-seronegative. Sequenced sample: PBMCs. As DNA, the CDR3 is TGTGCCAGCAGCCAATCCGTCACTTACGAGCAGTACTTC. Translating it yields CASSQSVTYEQYF.